Below are 6 T cell receptor beta chains sequenced from a single sample in a study of memory CD4+ T cells and cytomegalovirus serostatus. The assay was immunoSEQ multiplex PCR, and TCRdb's table has in-frame clones only and misses some. Here the sample spans fewer than 90,000 clones, about 78% being singletons. The sort gate was single viable CD3+CD4+CD8-CD45RO+ cells for memory CD4+ T cells. Sequenced input: memory CD4+ T cells from blood. The receptors stem from an adult in good health and CMV-seropositive.

This rearrangement joins TRBV7-6 to TRBJ2-2; D remains ambiguous. The V gene lost 1 base and the J gene lost 3 bases, with 9 bases spanning the gap. The germline gives CDR1 SGHVS, CDR2 FNYEAQ. The CDR3 is 15 amino acids. CDR3 loop: CASSLVSGYTGELFF. The CDR3 bases are TGTGCCAGCAGCTTAGTGTCCGGGTACACCGGGGAGCTGTTTTTT.

The chain employs TRBV4-1 and TRBJ2-1; no clear D gene. The germline V gene has CDR1 MGHRA and CDR2 YSYEKL. V lost 1 base, J lost 9 bases, and 7 bases lay in between. The CDR3 is made up of 12 amino acids. In DNA form, the CDR3 reads TGCGCCAGCAGCCAAGTGCCGACTGAGCAGTTCTTC. Its translation: CASSQVPTEQFF.

This chain links TRBV11-2 with TRBJ2-7; 10 bases fit TRBD2. In germline, CDR1 is SGHAT, CDR2 FQNNGV. Trimming at V came to 5 bases and at J to 3 bases, leaving 16 bases not matched to a gene. The CDR3 covers 18 residues. CDR3 residues: CASSPTARASGGVYEQYF. CDR3 bases: TGTGCCAGCAGCCCCACGGCTCGGGCTAGCGGGGGAGTCTACGAGCAGTACTTC.

J is TRBJ1-5 and V is TRBV19, with D possibly TRBD1 on 5 matching bases. Trimming stripped 6 bases from V and 3 bases from J, with 18 bases between. Germline CDR1 is LNHDA and CDR2 is SQIVND (reference sequence). The CDR3 is made up of 16 amino acids. In nucleotides, the CDR3 is TGTGCCAGTAGCCCCGGTGGGGGACGGAACAATCAGCCCCAGCATTTT. Translation gives CASSPGGGRNNQPQHF.

This rearrangement joins TRBV9 to TRBJ1-2; no clear D gene. The CDR3 consists of 14 residues. Germline lookup yields CDR1 SGDLS and CDR2 YYNGEE. Trimming left V 4 bases short and J 0 bases short, with 10 bases between. The CDR3 spells CASSPRRSNYGYTF. CDR3 nucleotide sequence: TGTGCCAGCAGCCCGAGGAGGTCTAACTATGGCTACACCTTC.

The chain recombines TRBV29-1 with TRBJ1-2, with D unresolved. CDR1 SQVTM and CDR2 ANQGSEA come from the germline V gene. CDR3 size: 13 residues. V gave up 4 bases and J gave up 3 bases, with 12 bases separating them. The CDR3 here is CSVGPRSDYGYTF. The CDR3 DNA reads as TGCAGCGTTGGGCCCAGATCTGACTATGGCTACACCTTC.